The 9 T cell receptor beta chains below come from one sample, sequenced in a study of neurological immune-mediated disorders. TCRdb re-called the 5' RACE reads with MiXCR, one entry per CDR3 protein. Seen here are just under 60,000 distinct CDR3 sequences, over 2% observed once, and the top ten hold around 3%. The specimen sequenced was PBMCs. All receptors come from a man between 45 and 60 years old with multiple sclerosis.

The table lists this clonotype with many counts. The rearrangement links TRBV7-9 to TRBJ2-3; D is possibly TRBD1 or TRBD2 (5 bases each). The germline CDR1 and CDR2 sequences are SEHNR and FQNEAQ (reference sequence). Trimming pared 3 bases from V and 4 bases from J, leaving 11 bases between. The CDR3 totals 14 residues. The CDR3 sequence is CASSFLGVSDTQYF. In nucleotides, the CDR3 is TGTGCCAGCAGCTTCCTGGGGGTATCAGATACGCAGTATTTT.

In its sample, this clonotype was seen many times. The J gene is TRBJ2-6, the V gene TRBV6-2 or TRBV6-3, with D possibly being TRBD1 (7 bases). With 8 bases removed from V and 0 bases from J, the gap between germline ends came to 11 bases. Germline assignment: CDR1 MNHEY and CDR2 SVGEGT. This CDR3 is 15 amino acids long. In DNA form, the CDR3 reads TGTGCCAGCGGCCAGGGGGGCTCTGGGGCCAACGTCCTGACTTTC. Its translation is CASGQGGSGANVLTF.

In this sample, this clonotype turned up many times. The rearrangement uses TRBV12-3 or TRBV12-4 and TRBJ2-1; D uncertain. V was cut by 2 bases and J by 5 bases, with 7 bases left in between. CDR3 length: 13 amino acids. The chain's CDR3 is CASSLSRNNEQFF. The CDR3 nucleotides read TGTGCCAGCAGTTTATCCAGGAACAATGAGCAGTTCTTC.

In its sample, this clonotype was seen many times. This rearrangement joins TRBV3-1 to TRBJ1-6; TRBD1 matches 9 bases. Germline CDR1 is LGHDT and CDR2 is YNNKEL (reference sequence). This CDR3 spans 16 amino acids. V trimming: 2 bases; J trimming: 6 bases; junction bases outside the gene matches: 5. The CDR3 here is CASSQPPTGGNSPLHF. CDR3 sequence (DNA): TGTGCCAGCAGCCAACCCCCGACAGGGGGTAATTCACCCCTCCACTTT.

The sample holds many counts of this clonotype. The chain recombines TRBV9 with TRBJ2-7; 7 bases line up with TRBD1. Germline trimming cut 4 bases from V and 2 bases from J; bases unmatched to any gene: 6. CDR3 length: 14 residues. Germline V lookup: CDR1 SGDLS, CDR2 YYNGEE. The CDR3: CASSPGQATYEQYF. The CDR3 DNA reads TGTGCCAGCAGCCCCGGACAGGCGACCTACGAGCAGTACTTC.

This clonotype was counted many times. The DNA for the CDR3 is TGCGCCAGCAGCTCAACCGGGACAGGGAGGAATGAGCAGTTCTTC. It specifies CASSSTGTGRNEQFF. The J gene is TRBJ2-1, the V gene TRBV5-1, with 9 bases aligning to TRBD1. This CDR3 is 15 amino acids long. From germline, CDR1 is SGHRS and CDR2 YFSETQ. The ends lost 3 bases at V and 7 bases at J; junction bases unmatched: 8. The entire variable domain, with the rest obtained from reference TRBV5-1 and TRBJ2-1, is as follows: KAGVTQTPRYLIKTRGQQVTLSCSPISGHRSVSWYQQTPGQGLQFLFEYFSETQRNKGNFPGRFSGRQFSNSRSEMNVSTLELGDSALYLCASSSTGTGRNEQFFGPGTRLTVL.

There are many counts of this clonotype. The gene calls are TRBV7-2 and TRBJ2-5; the match to TRBD2 covers 10 bases. The CDR3 extends over 15 amino acids. V was clipped by 3 bases and J by 5 bases; unmatched bases: 6. The germline CDR1 and CDR2 sequences are SGHTA and FQGNSA. The CDR3 nucleotides read TGTGCCAGCAGCTTGGAGCGGGGGGGCGGGGAGACCCAGTACTTC. It yields the protein CASSLERGGGETQYF.

This clonotype was picked up many times. The J gene is TRBJ2-5, the V gene TRBV6-2 or TRBV6-3; D may be TRBD2 (5 bases). The V gene lost 6 bases and the J gene lost 2 bases, with 10 bases spanning the gap. CDR3 size: 13 residues. In germline, CDR1 is MNHEY, CDR2 SVGEGT. In DNA, the CDR3 is TGTGCCAGCAGGGCGGGCGTTCAAGAGACCCAGTACTTC. Amino acid sequence: CASRAGVQETQYF.

Many counts were recorded for this clonotype. The rearrangement joins TRBV12-3 or TRBV12-4 to TRBJ1-2, with a weak D call TRBD1 (6 bases). The CDR3 is 14 amino acids. V was shortened by 7 bases and J by 4 bases, with 16 bases between the two germline ends. The CDR3 protein is CASTRGGRGYGYTF. CDR3 DNA: TGTGCCAGCACTAGGGGGGGGCGCGGCTATGGCTACACCTTC.